These 30 T cell receptor beta chains were sequenced from one sample in a study of blood T cell repertoires in COVID-19. Clones were read by immunoSEQ multiplex PCR, and TCRdb kept only the in-frame ones, dropping some. This sample carries more than 110,000 clones, about nine tenths of them seen once, and the ten largest clones take around 4.2%. Input material: PBMCs or T cells enriched from blood (not recorded which). The receptors shown here come from a man between 45 and 60 years old who had recovered from COVID-19.

This chain links TRBV19 with TRBJ1-6; no clear D. The V end was cut by 1 base, the J end by 10 bases, with 5 bases between. The CDR3 extends over 12 amino acids. In germline, CDR1 is LNHDA, CDR2 SQIVND (reference sequence). CDR3 residues: CASSIGESPLHF. The DNA of the CDR3 is TGTGCCAGTAGTATAGGAGAATCACCCCTCCACTTT. Combining the CDR3 with reference TRBV19 and TRBJ1-6 gives the whole variable domain DGGITQSPKYLFRKEGQNVTLSCEQNLNHDAMYWYRQDPGQGLRLIYYSQIVNDFQKGDIAEGYSVSREKKESFPLTVTSAQKNPTAFYLCASSIGESPLHFGNGTRLTVT.

The CDR3 sequence is CASSPTGGATYNEQFF. The CDR3 DNA follows: TGTGCCAGCAGCCCGACTGGAGGGGCCACCTACAATGAGCAGTTCTTC. The V and J genes are TRBV7-6 and TRBJ2-1; D possibly corresponds to TRBD2 (6 bases). The CDR3 covers 16 residues. Trimming cost V 5 bases and J 2 bases, with 16 bases left between them. Germline lookup yields CDR1 SGHVS and CDR2 FNYEAQ.

This chain connects TRBV5-4 to TRBJ2-5; unclear D gene. This CDR3 has 14 residues. Germline values: CDR1 SGHNT, CDR2 YYREEE (reference sequence). V lost 3 bases to trimming and J lost 1 base, with 10 bases between them. The CDR3 region is CASSSIRFQETQYF. The CDR3, as DNA: TGTGCCAGCAGCTCAATCAGATTCCAAGAGACCCAGTACTTC.

The chain uses TRBV24-1 and TRBJ2-1, with no clear D. The CDR3 consists of 11 residues. Trimming took 9 bases from V and 8 from J, leaving 10 bases between them. Germline CDR1 KGHDR, CDR2 SFDVKD. CDR3 in DNA: TGTGCCACCGAAGAGTTCTATGAGCAGTTCTTC. As protein: CATEEFYEQFF.

V is TRBV7-6 and J is TRBJ2-2, with D maybe TRBD2 (6 bases). The V and J ends lost 5 bases and 7 bases respectively, with 11 bases between them. Germline V CDR1 and CDR2: SGHVS, FNYEAQ. The CDR3 totals 13 residues. The CDR3: CASSPRGGGELFF. The CDR3 coding sequence is TGTGCCAGCAGCCCTAGGGGAGGCGGGGAGCTGTTTTTT.

J is TRBJ1-6 and V is TRBV19; no reliable D call. Germline-derived CDR1 and CDR2 are LNHDA and SQIVND (reference sequence). Trimming removed 7 bases at V and 5 bases at J, with 12 bases between. The CDR3 covers 14 residues. The CDR3 nucleotides are TGTGCCAGTACGCCGAGTACCAATAATTCACCCCTCCACTTT. Its translation is CASTPSTNNSPLHF.

The V gene is TRBV28, the J gene TRBJ2-7, with TRBD2 matching 9 bases. CDR3 size: 13 residues. J was trimmed by 4 bases and V by 8 bases; bases with no gene match: 6. The germline CDR1 and CDR2 sequences are MDHEN and SYDVKM. The CDR3 DNA sequence: TGTGCCAGCGTCCTAGCGGGAACATACGAGCAGTACTTC. It specifies CASVLAGTYEQYF.

Only one count was recorded for this clone. The genes are TRBV27 and TRBJ1-1; D call uncertain. V lost 6 bases to trimming and J lost 4 bases, with 15 bases between them. Germline V gives CDR1 MNHEY, CDR2 SMNVEV (reference sequence). The CDR3 runs to 14 residues. Here the CDR3 reads CASSPGRVGTEAFF. DNA of the CDR3: TGTGCCAGCAGCCCCGGGAGGGTAGGCACTGAAGCTTTCTTT.

This chain connects TRBV6-6 to TRBJ1-1; a weak D match, TRBD1 (6 bases). V was cut by 7 bases and J by 1 base, with 13 bases left in between. This CDR3 has 14 amino acids. The germline gives CDR1 MNHNY, CDR2 SVGAGI (reference sequence). This CDR3 reads CASNLRTENTEAFF. The CDR3 DNA is TGTGCCAGCAACTTGAGGACAGAGAACACTGAAGCTTTCTTT.

DNA for the CDR3: TGTGCCAGCAGCTTAGTTCGAGGGCTAGCGGGAGAAGGCTACGAGCAGTACTTC. Translation: CASSLVRGLAGEGYEQYF. The J gene is TRBJ2-7, the V gene TRBV13, with 10 positions matching TRBD2. Germline V gene data show CDR1 as PRHDT and CDR2 as FYEKMQ (reference sequence). With 1 base clipped from V and 3 bases from J, the junction kept 12 bases outside the gene matches. The CDR3 is 18 residues long.

The chain is built from TRBV6-2 or TRBV6-3 and TRBJ2-3, with 9 bases identical to TRBD2. This CDR3 contains 19 residues. Germline CDR1 and CDR2: MNHEY and SVGEGT. V shed 2 bases, J shed 1 base, and the junction held 13 bases outside the gene matches. The CDR3 DNA reads as TGTGCCAGCAGTTACAAACTAGCGGGCCAAACCGGGGGCACAGATACGCAGTATTTT. Residues: CASSYKLAGQTGGTDTQYF.

V and J are TRBV9 and TRBJ2-1; D is possibly TRBD2 (6 bases). The V end lost 0 bases, the J end lost 8 bases, and 15 bases lay between the germline ends. Germline loops: CDR1 SGDLS, CDR2 YYNGEE. There are 15 residues in the CDR3. CDR3 sequence reads: CASSVAGVGIHEQFF. CDR3 nucleotide sequence: TGTGCCAGCAGCGTAGCGGGAGTTGGGATACATGAGCAGTTCTTC.

The V call is TRBV21-1, the J call TRBJ2-1; the table names TRBD2, a call not compared with the DNA. TRBV21-1 counts as a pseudogene. The CDR3 is 12 amino acids. In DNA form, the CDR3 reads TGTGCCAGCAGCCGTTCGGGTCTTCGGCAGTTCTTC. This translates into CASSRSGLRQFF.

CDR3 in amino acids: CASSPPMSTSGNTIYF. In DNA form, the CDR3 reads TGTGCCAGCTCACCACCGATGAGCACCTCTGGAAACACCATATATTTT. V is TRBV18 and J is TRBJ1-3; D ambiguous. V lost 0 bases, J lost 0 bases, and 9 bases lay in between. The germline gives CDR1 KGHSH, CDR2 LQKENI. The CDR3 consists of 16 residues.

This clone was recorded once. The rearrangement uses TRBV7-3 and TRBJ1-5; D gene uncertain. V gave up 1 base and J gave up 6 bases, with 7 bases separating them. CDR3 length equals 13 residues. Germline CDR1 reads SGHTA; CDR2 reads FQGTGA. The CDR3, as DNA: TGTGCCAGCAGCTTAAGCCCAGGTCAGCCCCAGCATTTT. Translated: CASSLSPGQPQHF.

In this sample, this clone turned up a few times. The genes are TRBV3-1 (or the pseudogene TRBV3-2) and TRBJ1-1; D not resolved. CDR3 length: 15 residues. V lost 1 base and J lost 4, with 13 bases in between. CDR1 is LGHDT and CDR2 is YNNKEL in the germline V gene (reference sequence). The CDR3 DNA reads TGTGCCAGCAGCCAAGGGCGGGGTCCCGGCACTGAAGCTTTCTTT. Translation gives CASSQGRGPGTEAFF.

The chain joins TRBV5-1 to TRBJ2-7; tentatively, D is TRBD2 (5 bases). Trimming shortened V by 1 base and J by 7 bases, and 9 bases separated the two germline ends. Germline-derived CDR1 and CDR2 are SGHRS and YFSETQ. The CDR3 contains 12 residues. The CDR3 sequence: CASSLFTGEQYF. The CDR3 bases are TGCGCCAGCAGCTTGTTTACGGGAGAGCAGTACTTC.

This chain links TRBV6-5 with TRBJ2-1, with D possibly matching TRBD2 (5 bases). V was cut by 5 bases and J by 4 bases, with 12 bases left in between. The CDR3 runs to 14 residues. Germline CDR1 is MNHEY and CDR2 is SVGAGI. CDR3 region: CASSTTRDYNEQFF. CDR3 bases: TGTGCCAGCAGTACCACCCGGGATTACAATGAGCAGTTCTTC.

J is TRBJ1-4 and V is TRBV6-2 or TRBV6-3, with D uncertain. In germline, CDR1 is MNHEY, CDR2 SVGEGT. V lost 1 base to trimming and J lost 8 bases, with 17 bases between them. This CDR3 contains 16 residues. The CDR3 spells CASSYLRRQSKEKLFF. The CDR3 DNA is TGTGCCAGCAGTTACTTAAGAAGACAATCGAAGGAAAAACTGTTTTTT.

The V gene is TRBV28, the J gene TRBJ2-7; 9 positions agree with TRBD2. This CDR3 region has 17 residues. CDR1 is MDHEN and CDR2 is SYDVKM in the germline V gene. Trimming took 5 bases from V and 3 from J; bases not matched to a gene: 14. The CDR3 DNA sequence: TGTGCCAGCAGTCGACCCGGACTGGGACTAGCCCTCTACGAGCAGTACTTC. Its protein is CASSRPGLGLALYEQYF.

This rearrangement joins TRBV7-2 to TRBJ2-7; tentatively, D is TRBD1 (6 bases). Trimming stripped 5 bases from V and 6 bases from J, with 14 bases between. There are 13 residues in the CDR3. The V gene's germline CDR1 is SGHTA and CDR2 FQGNSA. The CDR3 reads CASSRVTGSEQYV. The CDR3 DNA is TGTGCCAGCAGCAGAGTGACAGGATCCGAGCAGTACGTC.

J is TRBJ1-3 and V is TRBV6-5; a weak D match, TRBD1 (6 bases). V lost 2 bases to trimming and J lost 7 bases, with 15 bases between them. CDR3 length: 15 amino acids. CDR1 and CDR2 from the germline V gene are MNHEY and SVGAGI. For the CDR3, the DNA is TGTGCCAGCAGTTACACCAGGGGTCCCCGGAACACCATATATTTT. Its translation: CASSYTRGPRNTIYF.

The V gene is TRBV2, the J gene TRBJ1-1; 8 bases are shared with TRBD1. This CDR3 spans 15 amino acids. Germline loops: CDR1 SNHLY, CDR2 FYNNEI. V lost 6 bases, J lost 4 bases, and 10 bases stayed unmatched. The DNA of the CDR3 is TGTGCCAGCAGCCTAAGGACAGGGCTCAGCACTGAAGCTTTCTTT. Translated: CASSLRTGLSTEAFF. Full variable domain (rest looked up from reference TRBV2 and TRBJ1-1): EPEVTQTPSHQVTQMGQEVILRCVPISNHLYFYWYRQILGQKVEFLVSFYNNEISEKSEIFDDQFSVERPDGSNFTLKIRSTKLEDSAMYFCASSLRTGLSTEAFFGQGTRLTVV.

In this sample, this clone turned up once. This chain connects TRBV5-1 to TRBJ1-1; no definite D call. Trimming stripped 0 bases from V and 6 bases from J, with 12 bases between. The germline V gene has CDR1 SGHRS and CDR2 YFSETQ. The CDR3 has 14 residues. CDR3 loop: CASSLEAGRSEAFF. CDR3 sequence (DNA): TGCGCCAGCAGCTTGGAGGCGGGTCGGTCTGAAGCTTTCTTT.

The chain combines TRBV19 with TRBJ2-1; TRBD2 might be the D (6 bases). CDR1 LNHDA and CDR2 SQIVND come from the germline V gene (reference sequence). V was pared by 0 bases and J by 2 bases, with 14 bases between. The CDR3 spans 17 residues. CDR3 DNA: TGTGCCAGTAGTATAGATCGGGATGTAGCGGCCTACAATGAGCAGTTCTTC. It codes for CASSIDRDVAAYNEQFF.

This clone has just one count. The V gene is TRBV25-1, the J gene TRBJ1-2; 8 bases map to TRBD1. Germline loops: CDR1 MGHDK, CDR2 SYGVNS. The CDR3 spans 15 residues. Trimming took 4 bases from V and 4 from J; bases not matched to a gene: 8. The CDR3 here is CASSGFGQGSYGYTF. The CDR3 nucleotides are TGTGCCAGCAGTGGTTTCGGACAGGGATCCTATGGCTACACCTTC.

J is TRBJ1-3 and V is TRBV2; D may be TRBD1 (6 bases). The CDR3 contains 14 residues. Germline V gene data show CDR1 as SNHLY and CDR2 as FYNNEI. V gave up 5 bases and J gave up 2 bases, with 10 bases separating them. In DNA form, the CDR3 reads TGTGCCAGCAGTCAGGGGTCGGCTGGAAACACCATATATTTT. Protein: CASSQGSAGNTIYF.

The genes are TRBV28 and TRBJ1-2, with 7 bases fitting TRBD1. Per the germline V gene, CDR1 is MDHEN and CDR2 is SYDVKM. CDR3 length equals 13 residues. The V and J ends lost 6 bases and 4 bases, in that order; junction bases with no gene match: 5. CDR3 residues: CASRTGSAYGYTF. DNA for the CDR3: TGTGCCAGCAGGACAGGGTCGGCCTATGGCTACACCTTC.

The genes are TRBV19 and TRBJ1-2, with D unresolved. Germline V gives CDR1 LNHDA, CDR2 SQIVND (reference sequence). V was trimmed by 5 bases and J by 5 bases, leaving 12 bases between them. The CDR3 loop spans 13 amino acids. DNA for the CDR3: TGTGCCAGTAGTCTTGGGGAGGAATATGGCTACACCTTC. Protein: CASSLGEEYGYTF.

The chain joins TRBV18 to TRBJ1-1; TRBD1 aligns across 7 bases. This CDR3 has 14 amino acids. V lost 1 base and J lost 3; bases outside the gene matches: 2. CDR1 and CDR2 (germline): KGHSH, LQKENI. CDR3 protein: CASSPRQGDTEAFF. The CDR3 DNA reads as TGTGCCAGCTCACCACGACAGGGAGACACTGAAGCTTTCTTT.